In this sample, the clone carrying this TCR beta chain turned up a few times. The antigen remains unidentified. Individual cDNA molecules had unique molecular identifiers attached to them by the library. TCRdb passed the RACE reads through MiXCR, listing each CDR3 protein once. The table records 240,000 or so distinct CDR3 sequences, 7% to 10% of them present only once. The data were obtained in a study of human T cells and chemical hapten exposure. In the study overall: Small volume differences among pooled libraries mainly caused per-sample TCR yield variation. Study conclusions and caveats: TCRs whose frequency exceeded 1 in 1000 remained the same following DPC sensitization.

Germline assignment: CDR1 LGHNA and CDR2 YSLEER. V dropped 0 bases and J dropped 5; count of bases not matched to a gene: 5. The CDR3 is 16 residues long. Indicated time point: pre-sensitization, week 0. Specified treatment: therapeutic diphenylcyclopropenone sensitization with weekly scalp DPC. At every patch-test visit, blood was drawn before the patch test was applied. V usage is TRBV4-3 and J usage is TRBJ2-2; 8 bases fit TRBD2. This receptor was obtained from a woman in her thirties or forties with alopecia areata. Some clones in this sample may be carry-over from other donors' samples. The sequences come from whole blood, collected in connection with sensitization to the hapten diphenylcyclopropenone (DPC). The CDR3 sequence: CASSQDLAGRTGELFF. The CDR3 nucleotides are TGCGCCAGCAGCCAAGATCTAGCGGGTAGGACCGGGGAGCTGTTTTTT.